A selection of T cell receptor beta chains follows, all from one sample in a study of blood T cell repertoires in COVID-19. Assay used: immunoSEQ multiplex PCR; TCRdb lists only in-frame clones, some missing. The sample holds about 120,000 clones, just under 90% seen once. The sequencing sample was made of peripheral blood. These receptors were collected from a woman between 50 and 59 years old with acute or convalescent COVID-19. CDR3s include the opening cysteine and the closing phenylalanine or tryptophan. Each record gives: CDR3 protein, V gene, J gene, D gene. The D gene is left open where the match is weak.

cdr3_aa: CAWAGSGNTIYF; v_call: TRBV30; j_call: TRBJ1-3; d_call: -
cdr3_aa: CASSVGTSITEAFF; v_call: TRBV18; j_call: TRBJ1-1; d_call: -
cdr3_aa: CASKSIEAFF; v_call: TRBV28; j_call: TRBJ1-1; d_call: -
cdr3_aa: CASSQVYYEQYF; v_call: TRBV3-1/TRBV3-2; j_call: TRBJ2-7; d_call: -
cdr3_aa: CASSLAGGSSYEQYF; v_call: TRBV7-2; j_call: TRBJ2-7; d_call: TRBD2
cdr3_aa: CSVGGQVIANYGYTF; v_call: TRBV29-1; j_call: TRBJ1-2; d_call: TRBD1
cdr3_aa: CASSLGLAGNYNEQFF; v_call: TRBV5-1; j_call: TRBJ2-1; d_call: TRBD2
cdr3_aa: CASSYGSGGTQYF; v_call: TRBV6-5; j_call: TRBJ2-3; d_call: TRBD2
cdr3_aa: CASSLDSKHSPLHF; v_call: TRBV7-2; j_call: TRBJ1-6; d_call: -
cdr3_aa: CASSQTILHGYTF; v_call: TRBV4-1; j_call: TRBJ1-2; d_call: -
cdr3_aa: CATRTGELTEAFF; v_call: TRBV12-3/TRBV12-4; j_call: TRBJ1-1; d_call: -
cdr3_aa: CAWSGTGNYEQYF; v_call: TRBV30; j_call: TRBJ2-7; d_call: TRBD1
cdr3_aa: CASSWSEGGPYGYTF; v_call: TRBV5-1; j_call: TRBJ1-2; d_call: -
cdr3_aa: CASQTGAGTGELFF; v_call: TRBV19; j_call: TRBJ2-2; d_call: TRBD1
cdr3_aa: CASSGQGYYEQYF; v_call: TRBV6-2/TRBV6-3; j_call: TRBJ2-7; d_call: TRBD1
cdr3_aa: CASSATWGSEQYF; v_call: TRBV14; j_call: TRBJ2-7; d_call: -
cdr3_aa: CATQLEDRGGGPQHF; v_call: TRBV19; j_call: TRBJ1-5; d_call: TRBD1
cdr3_aa: CASSYSAGKNIQYF; v_call: TRBV6-2/TRBV6-3; j_call: TRBJ2-4; d_call: -